A single sample is the source of the 16 T cell receptor beta chains below, sequenced in a study of CD8 T cells in ankylosing spondylitis. TCRdb itself ran the 5' RACE reads through MiXCR, one entry per CDR3 protein. The sample has over 200,000 distinct CDR3 sequences; about 10% are singletons. The specimen sequenced was blood, either unsorted or a sorted T cell fraction (not recorded which). The source is a male donor with ankylosing spondylitis or in good health (not recorded which).

This clonotype was recorded many times. The genes are TRBV7-2 and TRBJ2-7; TRBD1 or TRBD2 may be the D gene (5 bases each). The CDR3 covers 15 residues. Trimming took off 1 base at V and 3 bases at J, with 13 bases between the two ends. Germline CDR1 and CDR2: SGHTA and FQGNSA. The CDR3 loop is CASSLEGTENYEQYF. CDR3 DNA: TGTGCCAGCAGCTTAGAGGGGACGGAGAACTACGAGCAGTACTTC.

As to this clonotype: A much larger clone differs by one base, so this may be a read error. The chain couples TRBV6-1 to TRBJ2-1; 7 bases are shared with TRBD1. Germline values: CDR1 MNHNS, CDR2 SASEGT. The CDR3 is 14 residues long. This CDR3 reads CASSRDRAYNELFF. The DNA of the CDR3 is TGTGCCAGCAGTAGGGACAGAGCCTACAATGAGCTGTTCTTC.

This clonotype was seen ten or more times. The chain employs TRBV20-1 and TRBJ2-2; TRBD1 or TRBD2 may be the D gene (5 bases each). V was pared by 0 bases and J by 7 bases, with 12 bases between. The CDR3 consists of 14 residues. Germline-derived CDR1 and CDR2 are DFQATT and SNEGSKA (reference sequence). The DNA of the CDR3 is TGCAGTGCTAGAGAAAGAGGGGCTAACGGGGAGCTGTTTTTT. The encoded protein is CSARERGANGELFF.

Many counts were recorded for this clonotype. The chain carries TRBV7-9 and TRBJ1-6, with 7 bases matching TRBD1. The ends lost 6 bases at V and 8 bases at J; junction bases unmatched: 4. Germline assignment: CDR1 SEHNR and CDR2 FQNEAQ (reference sequence). This CDR3 is 13 amino acids long. The CDR3 sequence is CASRATGDSPLHF. CDR3 nucleotides: TGTGCCAGCAGAGCTACAGGGGATTCACCCCTCCACTTT.

This chain links TRBV12-3 or TRBV12-4 with TRBJ2-1, with D possibly TRBD1 on 5 matching bases. The V end was cut by 8 bases, the J end by 0 bases, with 17 bases between. The CDR3 length is 16 residues. The CDR3 DNA sequence: TGTGCCAGCCGTGTAGGGGTCCGTAGCTCCTACAATGAGCAGTTCTTC. Translating gives CASRVGVRSSYNEQFF.

The gene calls are TRBV6-2 or TRBV6-3 and TRBJ2-7; TRBD1 might be the D (6 bases). The V end was cut by 2 bases, the J end by 0 bases, with 14 bases between. The V gene's germline CDR1 is MNHEY and CDR2 SVGEGT. The CDR3 totals 16 residues. CDR3 in amino acids: CASSYTRDTISYEQYF. As DNA, the CDR3 is TGTGCCAGCAGTTACACCCGGGACACCATCTCCTACGAGCAGTACTTC.

This rearrangement joins TRBV20-1 to TRBJ2-4; TRBD1 aligns across 7 bases. Unmatched junction bases numbered 2, after V lost 0 bases and J lost 0 bases. Germline loops: CDR1 DFQATT, CDR2 SNEGSKA (reference sequence). The CDR3 contains 15 residues. The CDR3 is CSAREPGGAKNIQYF. In nucleotides, the CDR3 is TGCAGTGCTAGAGAACCAGGGGGAGCCAAAAACATTCAGTACTTC.

J is TRBJ2-3 and V is TRBV7-2; D remains ambiguous. The CDR3 has 16 residues. The V end was cut by 1 base, the J end by 0 bases, with 11 bases between. Per germline, CDR1 SGHTA and CDR2 FQGNSA. In nucleotides, the CDR3 is TGTGCCAGCAGCTTAGGTGGCAGCCCTAGCACAGATACGCAGTATTTT. Protein: CASSLGGSPSTDTQYF.

A word on this clonotype: This may stem from a read error, because a much larger clone lies one nucleotide away. This chain connects TRBV10-3 to TRBJ2-7, with 9 bases matching TRBD1. The CDR3 runs 14 residues. Germline CDR1 ENHRY, CDR2 SYGVKD. For the CDR3, the DNA is TGTGCCGCCCATCCGGGACAGGGACACTACGAGCAGCACTTC. This encodes CAAHPGQGHYEQHF.

This clonotype was found many times. The genes are TRBV5-1 and TRBJ2-2; TRBD2 is a possible D gene (5 bases). This CDR3 contains 17 residues. With 1 base removed from V and 4 bases from J, the gap between germline ends came to 17 bases. Germline CDR1 is SGHRS and CDR2 is YFSETQ. CDR3 in amino acids: CASSLKPDGVGTGELFF. The CDR3 DNA sequence: TGCGCCAGCAGCTTGAAGCCGGACGGGGTCGGCACCGGGGAGCTGTTTTTT.

J is TRBJ2-2 and V is TRBV7-3; no definite D call. The ends were cut back, 0 bases at V and 8 bases at J, with 4 bases in the middle. The CDR3 runs 12 residues. CDR1 is SGHTA, CDR2 FQGTGA, per germline. The CDR3 region has the DNA TGTGCCAGCAGCTTAACTAGTGGGGAGCTGTTTTTT. Protein: CASSLTSGELFF. The full variable domain, rest sourced from reference TRBV7-3 and TRBJ2-2, is GAGVSQTPSNKVTEKGKYVELRCDPISGHTALYWYRQSLGQGPEFLIYFQGTGAADDSGLPNDRFFAVRPEGSVSTLKIQRTERGDSAVYLCASSLTSGELFFGEGSRLTVL.

The table lists this clonotype with a few counts. The chain has TRBV29-1 and TRBJ1-4; a weak D match, TRBD1 (6 bases). CDR3 length equals 14 residues. With 0 bases removed from V and 5 bases from J, the gap between germline ends came to 10 bases. CDR1 is SQVTM and CDR2 is ANQGSEA in the germline V gene. The CDR3: CSVEEGGGNEKLFF. The CDR3 coding sequence is TGCAGCGTTGAAGAAGGGGGGGGGAATGAAAAACTGTTTTTT. The variable domain in full, completed from reference TRBV29-1 and TRBJ1-4, reads SAVISQKPSRDICQRGTSLTIQCQVDSQVTMMFWYRQQPGQSLTLIATANQGSEATYESGFVIDKFPISRPNLTFSTLTVSNMSPEDSSIYLCSVEEGGGNEKLFFGSGTQLSVL.

In its sample, this clonotype was seen a few times. One base away lies a much larger clone, so this may be a sequencing read error. The V gene is TRBV6-1, the J gene TRBJ1-5; D ambiguous. The germline V gene encodes CDR1 MNHNS and CDR2 SASEGT. V lost 8 bases to trimming and J lost 7 bases, with 21 bases between them. The CDR3 runs to 15 residues. In nucleotides, the CDR3 is TGTGCCAGCCCCCCACAACGAGGTGGCGGCCAGCCCCAGCATTTT. Its protein product is CASPPQRGGGQPQHF.

This chain joins TRBV12-3 or TRBV12-4 and TRBJ1-3; D is perhaps TRBD1 (5 bases). The ends were cut back, 3 bases at V and 7 bases at J, with 13 bases in the middle. The CDR3 extends over 14 amino acids. CDR3 coding DNA: TGTGCCAGCAGTTTTGGCAGGGTAGGGAACACCATATATTTT. Its protein is CASSFGRVGNTIYF.

This chain joins TRBV29-1 and TRBJ2-3; D unclear. The CDR3 contains 13 residues. V was trimmed by 0 bases and J by 6 bases, leaving 10 bases between them. Germline CDR1 reads SQVTM; CDR2 reads ANQGSEA. For the CDR3, the DNA is TGCAGCGTTGAAGATCAGTCCATGGATACGCAGTATTTT. As protein: CSVEDQSMDTQYF.

In its sample, this clonotype was seen many times. The V and J genes are TRBV20-1 and TRBJ2-1; TRBD2 matches at 7 bases. This CDR3 is built from 12 residues. Germline-derived CDR1 and CDR2 are DFQATT and SNEGSKA (reference sequence). V was clipped by 5 bases and J by 4 bases; unmatched bases: 2. CDR3 nucleotide sequence: TGCAGTGCTGGGGGGGTATACAATGAGCAGTTCTTC. It codes for CSAGGVYNEQFF.